This TCR beta chain was profiled in a study of T and B cells in COVID-19 patients (dated by TCRdb to 2020 to 2021). Context from the whole study: In this study, adaptive immunity was profiled in COVID-19 patients who either had active infection or had recovered, using TRB and IGH repertoire sequencing of peripheral blood. Median age was nearly 35 years in the recovered cohort versus 67 years in the active-infection cohort. A recovered cohort comprised around 18 patients contributing under 25 samples, mostly after mild to moderate COVID-19 managed as outpatients. An age-matched reference group of around 42 healthy donors negative for COVID-19 antibodies served as the comparison for repertoire analyses. Over 8 million TCR sequences were analysed in a TCR and BCR sequence repository that covered around 34 patients and under 75 time points. A couple of patients belonged to both the recovered and active cohorts because samples were available from active disease and after recovery. Critical illness requiring mechanical ventilation or ECMO was present in about 55% of the 20 patients in the active-infection cohort. As many as 9 follow-up blood samples were taken per patient, and some of the samples covered different disease stages within the same individual. Comorbidities linked to unfavorable COVID-19 outcome were present in 18 of 20 patients in the active-infection cohort. The full study reports these points: Few blood samples were available from mildly ill patients while symptoms were present, and early samples from severe cases were likewise scarce. The reported TCR clusters were stated to require prospective validation before clinical use. TRB repertoires were found to be highly clonal in active COVID-19, whereas diversity and richness at recovery were found to rise above healthy donor levels. Specific T cell subsets (CD4+/Treg/CD8+) and sorted SARS-CoV-2-responsive or tetramer+ T cells had not yet been sequenced, with those experiments still ongoing. The cohort was considered too small for HLA contributions to COVID-19 susceptibility or severity to be assessed. Strongly skewed TRBV/TRBJ gene usage was reported in patients with COVID-19. A total of about 2,000 TCR clusters were exclusive to the recovered cohort, and around 31 of those clusters were low-pGen clusters.

TCRdb shows the sequencer as Illumina MiSeq. TRB rearrangements were amplified by multiplex PCR with BIOMED2 TRB-A/B primer pools. Two consecutive PCRs added Illumina-compatible adapters and 7-nucleotide sample barcodes to the amplicons. Phusion HS II polymerase was used for all library PCRs. Amplicons were gel-purified with the NucleoSpin Gel and PCR Clean-up kit, quantified on Qubit, and pooled at approximately 4.3 nM. Before Illumina next-generation sequencing, the quality of the amplicon pool was assessed on an Agilent 2100 Bioanalyzer. For the original study's pipeline: Annotation of TRB rearrangements was performed with MiXCR 3.0.8 using the default MiXCR reference library. Sequences with fewer than 2 reads and non-productive reads were filtered out, and every unique CDR3 nucleotide sequence was treated as a single clone. Clonality, diversity, richness and V-J gene usage were computed in R 3.5.1. GLIPH2 was used to cluster TCRs by CDR3 similarity, and OLGA was used to calculate generation probabilities. Only GLIPH2 clusters with at least four unique TCR clonotypes present in at least three individuals were retained. TCRdb's own reprocessing of the public reads used fastp at Q25 and MiXCR and kept productive beta chains. When rows share a CDR3 protein, they turn into one entry using the most common DNA and genes. The V and J calls were determined by TCRdb, not by the authors. Recorded for this sample are some 14,000 distinct CDR3 sequences; 25% to 35% of them occurred a single time. In total, the top ten clones hold 5.5% to 8.5% of the sample.

TRB repertoires were amplified using about 220-550 ng of genomic DNA isolated from blood. Concerning this clonotype itself: Its antigen remains undetermined. Base qualities are not provided; no much larger clone lies one nucleotide away.

The CDR3 runs 16 residues from the cysteine to the phenylalanine. Only CDR3 DNA is held: 48 bases, read in frame from base 1. Relative to germline, V is 5 bases shorter and J is 3 bases shorter, with 17 bases between their ends. CDR1 MNHEY and CDR2 SMNVEV are derived from the germline V gene (reference sequence). Specimen: blood. The chain couples TRBV27 to TRBJ2-1; the D gene is perhaps TRBD1, from 5 matching bases. The origin of this receptor is a human donor who had recovered from COVID-19. The CDR3 protein: CASSAQTTTVYNEQFF. Here is the DNA: TGTGCCAGCAGTGCCCAAACAACGACAGTCTACAATGAGCAGTTCTTC.